This is a list of T cell receptor beta chains from one sample in a study of shared clonotypes between healthy human individuals. The table came from immunoSEQ multiplex PCR; TCRdb's copy has only in-frame clones and leaves some out. Of millions of clones listed, about 92% are singletons. Sequencing was done on a sample of naive CD4+ T cells sorted from blood. Every receptor here comes from a man aged 18-30 years in good health. The CDR3 runs from the conserved cysteine through the conserved F or W. D genes are given only for firm matches. Clone size is shown for a subset of rows, as once, few, many or a class of expanded clone.

NA	TRBJ2-4	TRBD2	TRBV4-1	CASSHERTSLAKNIQYF	TGCGCCAGCAGCCATGAGAGGACTAGTTTGGCCAAAAACATTCAGTACTTC
NA	TRBJ2-3	TRBD1	TRBV6-6	CASSTDRAADTQYF	TGTGCCAGCAGTACCGACAGGGCTGCAGATACGCAGTATTTT
NA	TRBJ1-2	TRBD1	TRBV6-1	CASDPGQGNYGYTF	TGTGCCAGCGACCCGGGACAGGGAAACTATGGCTACACCTTC
NA	TRBJ1-6	TRBD1	TRBV6-6	CASSYSNQGVGSPLHF	TGTGCCAGCAGTTACTCGAACCAGGGGGTAGGATCACCCCTCCACTTT
NA	TRBJ2-7	NA	TRBV30	CAWSVLGSLYEQYF	TGTGCCTGGAGTGTACTCGGATCATTGTACGAGCAGTACTTC
NA	TRBJ2-7	NA	TRBV2	CASRRGGVNVPEQYF	TGTGCCAGCAGGAGGGGGGGAGTTAATGTGCCCGAGCAGTACTTC
NA	TRBJ1-2	NA	TRBV27	CASSLRGVYGYTF	TGTGCCAGCAGTCTCAGGGGCGTCTATGGCTACACCTTC
once	TRBJ1-5	TRBD1	TRBV6-1	CASRPDRVNQPQHF	TGTGCCAGCAGACCGGACAGGGTGAATCAGCCCCAGCATTTT
NA	TRBJ1-1	NA	TRBV6-5	CASSNRVTEAFF	TGTGCCAGCAGCAACAGGGTAACTGAAGCTTTCTTT
NA	TRBJ1-1	TRBD1	TRBV7-8	CASRYRGMNTEAFF	TGTGCCAGCCGTTACAGGGGAATGAACACTGAAGCTTTCTTT
NA	TRBJ2-1	TRBD2	TRBV6-5	CASSYRGVGEQFF	TGTGCCAGCAGTTATCGGGGGGTGGGCGAGCAGTTCTTC
NA	TRBJ2-5	NA	TRBV7-3	CASSPGFAETQYF	TGTGCCAGCAGCCCGGGGTTCGCGGAGACCCAGTACTTC
NA	TRBJ1-1	NA	TRBV6-1	CASSDDRFGEAFF	TGTGCCAGCAGTGACGACAGATTTGGTGAAGCTTTCTTT
NA	TRBJ1-2	NA	TRBV18	CASSEDRGNYGYTF	TGTGCCAGCTCTGAGGATCGGGGAAATTATGGCTACACCTTC
NA	TRBJ2-5	NA	TRBV28	CASNPGLQFQETQYF	TGTGCCAGCAACCCCGGTTTACAGTTCCAAGAGACCCAGTACTTC
NA	TRBJ2-7	NA	TRBV6-1	CASSTWGEYYEQYF	TGTGCCAGCAGTACCTGGGGGGAGTACTACGAGCAGTACTTC
NA	TRBJ2-7	NA	TRBV28	CASTRIGDYEQYF	TGTGCCAGCACCCGTATCGGGGACTACGAGCAGTACTTC
NA	TRBJ1-2	NA	TRBV5-1	CASSLVGGTSDGYTF	TGCGCCAGCAGCTTGGTGGGGGGTACATCCGATGGCTACACCTTC
NA	TRBJ2-7	NA	TRBV11-2	CASSLDLFGGATKQYF	TGTGCCAGCAGCTTAGACCTTTTCGGGGGAGCTACGAAGCAGTACTTC
NA	TRBJ1-6	NA	TRBV7-6	CASSSKRGSPLHF	TGTGCCAGCAGCTCCAAAAGGGGGTCACCCCTCCACTTT
few	TRBJ1-6	NA	TRBV11-2	CASSLWDTGPLHF	TGTGCCAGCAGCTTATGGGACACAGGACCCCTCCACTTT
NA	TRBJ1-5	NA	TRBV4-1	CASSQDSSNQPQHF	TGCGCCAGCAGCCAAGACAGCTCGAATCAGCCCCAGCATTTT
NA	TRBJ2-4	NA	TRBV10-2	CASSVEGGENIQYF	TGCGCCAGCTCCGTTGAGGGGGGCGAAAACATTCAGTACTTC
NA	TRBJ2-2	TRBD1	TRBV10-3	CAISDGTANTGELFF	TGTGCCATCAGTGACGGGACAGCGAACACCGGGGAGCTGTTTTTT
NA	TRBJ2-2	NA	TRBV5-1	CASSMDSNTGELFF	TGCGCCAGCAGCATGGACAGTAACACCGGGGAGCTGTTTTTT
NA	TRBJ2-3	TRBD1	TRBV28	CASQGASSGTDTQYF	TGTGCCAGCCAGGGGGCGAGTAGCGGCACAGATACGCAGTATTTT
NA	TRBJ1-5	NA	TRBV6-1	CASSRDQPQHF	TGTGCCAGCAGTAGGGATCAGCCCCAGCATTTT
NA	TRBJ2-7	TRBD1	TRBV18	CASSPGQGRYEQYF	TGTGCCAGCTCACCGGGACAGGGAAGGTACGAGCAGTACTTC
NA	TRBJ1-5	NA	TRBV18	CASSPTDNQPQHF	TGTGCCAGCTCACCAACAGATAATCAGCCCCAGCATTTT
NA	TRBJ1-5	NA	TRBV4-1	CASSQEGAGQPQHF	TGCGCCAGCAGCCAAGAGGGTGCCGGACAGCCCCAGCATTTT
NA	TRBJ1-4	TRBD1	TRBV28	CASRPDRVNEKLFF	TGTGCCAGCAGACCTGACAGGGTTAATGAAAAACTGTTTTTT
NA	TRBJ2-1	TRBD2	TRBV2	CASRAALAVSYNEQFF	TGTGCCAGCAGGGCCGCGCTAGCGGTATCCTACAATGAGCAGTTCTTC
NA	TRBJ2-3	NA	TRBV5-6	CASSWGGTDTQYF	TGTGCCAGCAGCTGGGGGGGCACAGATACGCAGTATTTT
NA	TRBJ1-2	NA	TRBV14	CASSQDSSPRTYGYTF	TGTGCCAGCAGCCAAGATTCAAGCCCGAGGACCTACGGCTACACCTTC
once	TRBJ1-1	NA	TRBV7-8	CASTSGPRVSESRNTEAFF	TGTGCCAGCACCTCGGGCCCCAGGGTCTCCGAAAGTAGGAACACTGAAGCTTTCTTT
NA	TRBJ1-6	NA	TRBV25-1	CASSGADRWGSPLHF	TGTGCCAGCAGTGGAGCCGACCGGTGGGGTTCACCCCTCCACTTT
NA	TRBJ2-7	TRBD1	TRBV12-5	CASGFPGTGSSLFSYEQYF	TGTGCTAGTGGTTTCCCAGGGACAGGGTCTTCCCTTTTCTCCTACGAGCAGTACTTC
NA	TRBJ2-7	TRBD2	TRBV7-2	CASSTTSGSSYEQYF	TGTGCCAGCAGCACGACTAGCGGGAGCTCCTACGAGCAGTACTTC
NA	TRBJ2-5	TRBD2	TRBV2	CASGGTSLAETQYF	TGTGCCAGCGGGGGGACTAGTTTAGCAGAGACCCAGTACTTC
NA	TRBJ1-1	TRBD1	TRBV5-4	CASRTGTGYEAFF	TGTGCCAGCAGGACCGGGACAGGGTATGAAGCTTTCTTT
NA	TRBJ1-4	NA	TRBV7-9	CASSPEGNEKLFF	TGTGCCAGCAGCCCTGAGGGTAATGAAAAACTGTTTTTT
NA	TRBJ1-1	TRBD1	TRBV5-4	CASNPPGGYNFF	TGTGCCAGCAACCCTCCAGGGGGTTACAATTTCTTT
once	TRBJ2-1	TRBD2	TRBV11-2	CASSLDRSGNYNEQFF	TGTGCCAGCAGCTTAGATAGGAGCGGGAATTACAATGAGCAGTTCTTC
once	TRBJ1-1	NA	TRBV19	CASSIGAVNTEAFF	TGTGCCAGTAGTATTGGGGCAGTGAACACTGAAGCTTTCTTT
NA	TRBJ1-5	TRBD1	TRBV30	CAWSSMGTGNQPQHF	TGTGCCTGGAGTTCTATGGGGACAGGGAATCAGCCCCAGCATTTT
NA	TRBJ2-5	TRBD1	TRBV2	CASSPPGQGGETQYF	TGTGCCAGCAGCCCTCCGGGACAGGGGGGAGAGACCCAGTACTTC
NA	TRBJ1-4	NA	TRBV4-3	CASSQAIREKLFF	TGCGCCAGCAGCCAAGCTATAAGGGAAAAACTGTTTTTT
NA	TRBJ1-1	NA	TRBV6-1	CASRIANTEAFF	TGTGCCAGCAGGATAGCGAACACTGAAGCTTTCTTT
NA	TRBJ2-5	TRBD1	TRBV10-3	CAISEGQGLGETQYF	TGTGCCATCAGTGAAGGACAGGGGTTGGGGGAGACCCAGTACTTC
NA	TRBJ2-1	NA	TRBV6-4	CASSETSWTNEQFF	TGTGCCAGCAGTGAAACTAGCTGGACGAATGAGCAGTTCTTC
NA	TRBJ1-4	NA	TRBV2	CASSDSWTETTNEKLFF	TGTGCCAGCAGTGATTCCTGGACGGAGACAACTAATGAAAAACTGTTTTTT
NA	TRBJ1-3	NA	TRBV15	CATSREERRSLSGNTIYF	TGTGCCACCAGCAGAGAAGAGAGGAGGAGCCTCTCTGGAAACACCATATATTTT
once	TRBJ2-3	NA	TRBV28	CASSPGFFGTDTQYF	TGTGCCAGCAGCCCGGGATTTTTCGGCACAGATACGCAGTATTTT
NA	TRBJ1-5	NA	TRBV6-6	CASSLQGIGNQPQHF	TGTGCCAGCAGTTTACAGGGCATTGGCAATCAGCCCCAGCATTTT
NA	TRBJ2-1	NA	TRBV6-6	CASSPQGTNNEQFF	TGTGCCAGCAGTCCTCAGGGTACCAACAATGAGCAGTTCTTC
NA	TRBJ1-2	NA	TRBV5-6	CASSLAGPNGYTF	TGTGCCAGCAGCTTGGCGGGACCTAATGGCTACACCTTC
NA	TRBJ1-6	NA	TRBV4-1	CASSQDSGGLGYSPLHF	TGCGCCAGCAGCCAAGATAGCGGGGGTCTGGGCTATTCACCCCTCCACTTT
NA	TRBJ2-7	NA	TRBV19	CASSITGPSYEQYF	TGTGCCAGTAGTATTACCGGGCCATCCTACGAGCAGTACTTC